The sequence of this TCR beta chain was determined in a study of blood T cell repertoires in COVID-19. Assay: immunoSEQ multiplex PCR; the TCRdb copy retains only in-frame clones and omits some. The table has about 260,000 clones, just under 85% seen once. Trimming took off 4 bases at V and 2 bases at J, with 15 bases between the two ends. The CDR3 loop spans 15 amino acids. Germline V gene data show CDR1 as LGHNA and CDR2 as YNFKEQ. The V and J genes are TRBV4-2 and TRBJ2-7; D is possibly TRBD1 (6 bases). The sequence was obtained from a woman older than 75 with acute or convalescent COVID-19. Sequencing was performed on peripheral blood. CDR3 DNA sequence: TGTGCCAGCAGCCCGGGACATAAAGGACCCTACGAGCAGTACTTC. It translates to CASSPGHKGPYEQYF.